Listed below are T cell receptor beta chains from one sample, sequenced in a study of identical twins. TCRdb re-called the 5' RACE reads through MiXCR, storing one row per CDR3 protein. The sample includes 1,800,000 or so distinct CDR3 sequences, about 30% of them seen just once. The sequenced sample consisted of cord blood. The origin of the receptors is a newborn girl in good health. Both conserved end residues are part of each CDR3. The D gene is left open where the match is weak. Clone size is not always given. Where it is, it says once, few, many or a class for expanded clones.

d_gene,abundance,v_gene,j_gene,CDR3aa,CDR3nt
.,.,TRBV5-1,TRBJ2-5,CASSFLQYQETQYF,TGCGCCAGCAGCTTCCTCCAGTACCAAGAGACCCAGTACTTC
.,few,TRBV4-2,TRBJ2-6,CASSQGLSGSGANVLTF,TGTGCCAGCAGCCAAGGGCTTTCAGGGTCTGGGGCCAACGTCCTGACTTTC
TRBD1,.,TRBV11-2,TRBJ2-1,CASSPGTGKTYNEQFF,TGTGCCAGCAGCCCGGGGACAGGAAAAACCTACAATGAGCAGTTCTTC
.,few,TRBV4-1,TRBJ1-5,CASSPTPFNQPQHF,TGCGCCAGCAGCCCAACGCCCTTCAATCAGCCCCAGCATTTT
.,.,TRBV14,TRBJ1-2,CASSLDGARVGGYTF,TGTGCCAGCAGCCTAGATGGGGCCAGGGTTGGCGGCTACACCTTC
.,.,TRBV28,TRBJ2-1,CASSLMVQAYNEQFF,TGTGCCAGCAGTTTAATGGTTCAGGCCTACAATGAGCAGTTCTTC
TRBD1,many,TRBV29-1,TRBJ2-7,CSVGGRTGAPYEQYF,TGCAGCGTTGGGGGCCGAACAGGGGCCCCTTACGAGCAGTACTTC
TRBD1,once,TRBV20-1,TRBJ1-4,CSARDQQGTNEKLFF,TGCAGTGCTAGAGATCAACAGGGGACTAATGAAAAACTGTTTTTT
TRBD2,few,TRBV6-2/TRBV6-3,TRBJ2-3,CASRTAGDVTDTQYF,TGTGCCAGCCGCACAGCGGGGGACGTCACAGATACGCAGTATTTT
.,many,TRBV2,TRBJ2-4,CASSDRGGSTKNIQYF,TGTGCCAGCAGTGACCGGGGTGGTTCGACCAAAAACATTCAGTACTTC
.,few,TRBV18,TRBJ2-1,CASSPPTQGLKNEQFF,TGTGCCAGCTCACCACCGACGCAGGGCTTGAAGAATGAGCAGTTCTTC
.,many,TRBV20-1,TRBJ2-3,CSGATSTDTQYF,TGCAGTGGCGCGACTAGCACAGATACGCAGTATTTT
.,.,TRBV3-1,TRBJ2-7,CASSPVRTSYEQYF,TGTGCCAGCAGCCCAGTCCGGACGTCCTACGAGCAGTACTTC
TRBD2,.,TRBV2,TRBJ2-1,CASSEAWGKRERYNEQFF,TGTGCCAGCAGTGAAGCTTGGGGAAAGCGGGAGAGGTACAATGAGCAGTTCTTC
.,few,TRBV20-1,TRBJ2-3,CSATRSVDTQYF,TGCAGTGCGACGAGGTCGGTCGATACGCAGTATTTT
.,.,TRBV4-1,TRBJ1-2,CASSRSLFRDNYGYTF,TGCGCCAGCAGCCGATCTCTATTCCGGGACAACTATGGCTACACCTTC
.,.,TRBV21-1,TRBJ2-3,CASSPPGFPSTDTQYF,TGTGCCAGCAGCCCCCCGGGGTTCCCTAGCACAGATACGCAGTATTTT
.,few,TRBV5-4,TRBJ1-1,CASSLGQGGKAFF,TGTGCCAGCAGCTTGGGCCAGGGAGGGAAAGCTTTCTTT
.,.,TRBV19,TRBJ1-5,CASSQPPGRGNQPQHF,TGTGCTAGTAGCCAACCCCCGGGCAGGGGCAATCAGCCCCAGCATTTT
.,.,TRBV6-6,TRBJ2-5,CASTAGQYKETQYF,TGTGCCAGCACCGCGGGACAGTACAAAGAGACCCAGTACTTC
TRBD2,few,TRBV20-1,TRBJ2-1,CSARDPGTSGEQFF,TGCAGTGCTAGAGACCCCGGGACTAGCGGAGAGCAGTTCTTC
.,.,TRBV20-1,TRBJ1-1,CSARAGAGDTEAFF,TGCAGTGCTAGGGCGGGGGCAGGGGACACTGAAGCTTTCTTT
.,few,TRBV5-1,TRBJ2-3,CASSLGKEEQYF,TGCGCCAGCAGCTTGGGTAAAGAGGAGCAGTATTTT
.,.,TRBV5-1,TRBJ1-2,CASSFGQTVYGFTF,TGCGCCAGCAGCTTCGGGCAGACTGTCTATGGCTTCACCTTC
.,.,TRBV12-3/TRBV12-4,TRBJ1-6,CASREEYNSPLHF,TGTGCCAGCCGGGAAGAGTATAATTCACCCCTCCACTTT
.,.,TRBV27,TRBJ1-1,CASSLKFLNTEAFF,TGTGCCAGCAGTTTAAAATTTCTGAACACTGAAGCTTTCTTT